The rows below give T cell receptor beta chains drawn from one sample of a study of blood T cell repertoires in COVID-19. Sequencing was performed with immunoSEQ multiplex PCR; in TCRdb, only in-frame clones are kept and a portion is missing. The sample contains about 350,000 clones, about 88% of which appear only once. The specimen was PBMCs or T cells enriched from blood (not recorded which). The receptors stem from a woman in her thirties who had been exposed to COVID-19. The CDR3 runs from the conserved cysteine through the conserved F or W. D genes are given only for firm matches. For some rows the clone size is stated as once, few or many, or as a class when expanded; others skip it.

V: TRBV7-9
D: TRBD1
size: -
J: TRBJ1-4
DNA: TGTGCCAGCAGCCCACGGGACAGGGGCTCAGTACTGTTTTTT
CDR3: CASSPRDRGSVLFF

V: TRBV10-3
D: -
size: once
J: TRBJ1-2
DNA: TGTGCCATCAGTGAAAACAGGGATGGGTATGGCTACACCTTC
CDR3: CAISENRDGYGYTF

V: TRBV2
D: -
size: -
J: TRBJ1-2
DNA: TGTGCCAGCAGATTGTCAGGAGGTCCTTCTAACTATGGCTACACCTTC
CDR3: CASRLSGGPSNYGYTF

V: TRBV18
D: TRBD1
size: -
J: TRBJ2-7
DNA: TGTGCCAGCTCACCCCGGGGACAGGGCCACTACGAGCAGTACTTC
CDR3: CASSPRGQGHYEQYF

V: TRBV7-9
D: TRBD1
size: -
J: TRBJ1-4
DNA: TGTGCCAGCAGCGCGGGACAGATTAATGAAAAACTGTTTTTT
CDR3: CASSAGQINEKLFF

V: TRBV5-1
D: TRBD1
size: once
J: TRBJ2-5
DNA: TGCGCCAGCAGCCTAGGGGGCGCAGCCGAAGAAGAGACCCAGTACTTC
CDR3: CASSLGGAAEEETQYF

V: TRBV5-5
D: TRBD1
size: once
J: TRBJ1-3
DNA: TGTGCCAGCAGCTCCGGAGGGACAGGGGGCGCGAAAAGAAACACCATATATTTT
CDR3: CASSSGGTGGAKRNTIYF

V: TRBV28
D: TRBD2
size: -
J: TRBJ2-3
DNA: TGTGCCAGCAGTTTACCGGCGGGGGAGGGAGATACGCAGTATTTT
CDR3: CASSLPAGEGDTQYF

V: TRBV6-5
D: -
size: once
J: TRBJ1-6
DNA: TGTGCCAGCAGTTACTCGAGAGAGAATTCACCCCTCCACTTT
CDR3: CASSYSRENSPLHF

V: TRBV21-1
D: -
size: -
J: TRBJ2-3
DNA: TGTGCCAGCAGCCGGTTAGGGCGGGAGGCAATAACAGATACGCAGTATTTT
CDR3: CASSRLGREAITDTQYF

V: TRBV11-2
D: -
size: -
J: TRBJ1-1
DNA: TGTGCCAGCAGCTTAGGTATAAACAGTTTGAACACTGAAGCTTTCTTT
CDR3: CASSLGINSLNTEAFF

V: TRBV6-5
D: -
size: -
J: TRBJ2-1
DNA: TGTGCCAGCAGAAAAACAGGCCTGACCTACAATGAGCAGTTCTTC
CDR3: CASRKTGLTYNEQFF

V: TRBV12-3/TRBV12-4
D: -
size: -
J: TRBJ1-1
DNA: TGTGCCAGCAGTTTAACTACTCCCAGTGAAGCTTTCTTT
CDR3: CASSLTTPSEAFF

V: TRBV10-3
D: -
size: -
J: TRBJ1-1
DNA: TGTGCCACGGGGACAAGGAACACTGAAGCTTTCTTT
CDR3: CATGTRNTEAFF

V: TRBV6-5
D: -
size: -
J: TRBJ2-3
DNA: TGTGCCAGCAGTCCTACAGGATCTAGCACAGATACGCAGTATTTT
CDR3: CASSPTGSSTDTQYF

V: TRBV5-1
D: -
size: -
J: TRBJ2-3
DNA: TGCGCCAGCAGCTTAAGGGAGTTGGGCACAGATACGCAGTATTTT
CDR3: CASSLRELGTDTQYF

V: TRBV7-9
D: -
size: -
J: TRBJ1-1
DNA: TGTGCCAGCAGCTTAGACGGTATGGTCCCTGAAGCTTTCTTT
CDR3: CASSLDGMVPEAFF

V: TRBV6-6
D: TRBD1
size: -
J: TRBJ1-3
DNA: TGTGCCAGCAGTTACTCTGAGGGGGCGCGAGGAAACACCATATATTTT
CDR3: CASSYSEGARGNTIYF

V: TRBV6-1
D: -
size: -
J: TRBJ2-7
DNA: TGTGCCAGCAGTGAAGTGCACGGCAGGGTCTACGAGCAGTACTTC
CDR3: CASSEVHGRVYEQYF

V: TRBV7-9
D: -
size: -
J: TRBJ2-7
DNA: TGTGCCAGCAGCTTAGTAGCCAGCCGAGCCTACGAGCAGTACTTC
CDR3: CASSLVASRAYEQYF

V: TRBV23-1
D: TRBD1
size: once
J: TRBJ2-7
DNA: TGCGCCAGCAGTCAAAACAGGGGGCCCAACGAGCAGTACTTC
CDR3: CASSQNRGPNEQYF

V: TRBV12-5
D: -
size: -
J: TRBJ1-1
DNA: TGTGCTAGTGGTTTGGAGGAGGGTACTGAAGCTTTCTTT
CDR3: CASGLEEGTEAFF

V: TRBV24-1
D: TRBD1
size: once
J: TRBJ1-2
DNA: TGTGCCACCAGTGATCCCCGCTATGGACAGGGGGACGGCTACACCTTC
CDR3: CATSDPRYGQGDGYTF

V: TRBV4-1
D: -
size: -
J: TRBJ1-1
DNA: TGCGCCAGCAGCCAACCACCACAGGTCTTCACGACTGAAGCTTTCTTT
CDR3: CASSQPPQVFTTEAFF

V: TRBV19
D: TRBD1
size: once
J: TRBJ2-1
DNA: TGTGCCAGTATGGGCTGGACAGGCGCAATCAGTAATGAGCAGTTCTTC
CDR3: CASMGWTGAISNEQFF

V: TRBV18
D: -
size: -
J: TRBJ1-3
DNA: TGTGCCAGCTCACCAAGGTTGTCGGGTGATAGCTCTGGAAACACCATATATTTT
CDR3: CASSPRLSGDSSGNTIYF

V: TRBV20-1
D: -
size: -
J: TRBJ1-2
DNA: TGCAGTGCTAGTGGTCCGGTTTATGGCTACACCTTC
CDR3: CSASGPVYGYTF

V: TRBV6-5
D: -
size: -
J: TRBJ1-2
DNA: TGTGCCACCCAGGGGACACCAGGCTACACCTTC
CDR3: CATQGTPGYTF

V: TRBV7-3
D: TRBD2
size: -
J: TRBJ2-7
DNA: TGTGCCAGCAGCGAGGCGGGGGGACCCTTCTACGAGCAGTACTTC
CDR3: CASSEAGGPFYEQYF

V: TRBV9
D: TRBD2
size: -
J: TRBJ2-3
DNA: TGTGCCAGCACTGGACTAGCGGGAGCTCTAGATACGCAGTATTTT
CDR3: CASTGLAGALDTQYF

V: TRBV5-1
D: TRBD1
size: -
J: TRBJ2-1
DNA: TGCGCCAGCAGCTTGGGTAGGGGGCGAGATGAGCAGTTCTTC
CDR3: CASSLGRGRDEQFF

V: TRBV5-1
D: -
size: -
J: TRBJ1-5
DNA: TGCGCCAGCAGCTTGGGGACAGCAAATCAGCCCCAGCATTTT
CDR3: CASSLGTANQPQHF

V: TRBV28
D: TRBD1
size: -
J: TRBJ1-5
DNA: TGTGCCAGCAGTCCCATGACAGGGTTTAGGAGTCAGCCCCAGCATTTT
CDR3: CASSPMTGFRSQPQHF

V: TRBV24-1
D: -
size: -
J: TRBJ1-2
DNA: TGTGCCACCAGTGATTCTACAGGGAGACATGGCTACACCTTC
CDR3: CATSDSTGRHGYTF

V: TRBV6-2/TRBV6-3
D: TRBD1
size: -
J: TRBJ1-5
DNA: TGTGCCAGCAGCTGGGGACAGGGGGTCAATCAGCCCCAGCATTTT
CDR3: CASSWGQGVNQPQHF

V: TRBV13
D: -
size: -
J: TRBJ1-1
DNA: TGTGCCAGCAGCCCCGCGGGGGTTGAAGCTTTCTTT
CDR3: CASSPAGVEAFF

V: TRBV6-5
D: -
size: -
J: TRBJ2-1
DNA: TGTGCCAGCAGTTCGGTGGGCGGGATCTACAATGAGCAGTTCTTC
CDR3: CASSSVGGIYNEQFF

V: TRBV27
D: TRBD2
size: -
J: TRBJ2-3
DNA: TGTGCCAGCAGTTTCTTGGCGGGAGGTAGCACAGATACGCAGTATTTT
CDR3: CASSFLAGGSTDTQYF

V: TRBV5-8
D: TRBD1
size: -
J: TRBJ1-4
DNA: TGTGCCAGCAGCTTCAGGGGGTTGGCTAATGAAAAACTGTTTTTT
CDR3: CASSFRGLANEKLFF